This record looks at one TCR beta chain sequence and its context. Its antigen is not identified. One end of the junction does not line up with germline, which may come from a read error. The CDR3 extends over 13 amino acids. In germline, CDR1 is SEHNR, CDR2 FQNEAQ (reference sequence). The PCR had 60 Vbeta and 13 Jbeta primers. This table comes from immunoSEQ multiplex PCR, and its TCRdb copy is limited to in-frame clones, with some not included. Of around 130,000 clones in the sample, around 69% were seen once. The sample comes from a study of cytomegalovirus exposure and HLA in healthy donors. The study, taken as a whole, reports: According to the study, around 180 TCR beta chains were cytomegalovirus-associated. A later analysis reportedly found fewer N-insertions in an Asian-associated ancestry cluster than the approximately 700-donor mean.

The sequenced material came from PBMCs. This chain connects TRBV7-9 to TRBJ1-2; D possibly corresponds to TRBD1 (5 bases). The clonotype was recovered from a human donor in good health. The chain's CDR3 is CSSSLPAGYGYTF. For the CDR3, the DNA is TGTTCCAGCAGCTTACCGGCAGGGTATGGCTACACCTTC. The full variable domain, its missing parts supplied by reference TRBV7-9 and TRBJ1-2, is DTGVSQNPRHKITKRGQNVTFRCDPISEHNRLYWYRQTLGQGPEFLTYFQNEAQLEKSRLLSDRFSAERPKGSFSTLEIQRTEQGDSAMYLCSSSLPAGYGYTFGSGTRLTVV.